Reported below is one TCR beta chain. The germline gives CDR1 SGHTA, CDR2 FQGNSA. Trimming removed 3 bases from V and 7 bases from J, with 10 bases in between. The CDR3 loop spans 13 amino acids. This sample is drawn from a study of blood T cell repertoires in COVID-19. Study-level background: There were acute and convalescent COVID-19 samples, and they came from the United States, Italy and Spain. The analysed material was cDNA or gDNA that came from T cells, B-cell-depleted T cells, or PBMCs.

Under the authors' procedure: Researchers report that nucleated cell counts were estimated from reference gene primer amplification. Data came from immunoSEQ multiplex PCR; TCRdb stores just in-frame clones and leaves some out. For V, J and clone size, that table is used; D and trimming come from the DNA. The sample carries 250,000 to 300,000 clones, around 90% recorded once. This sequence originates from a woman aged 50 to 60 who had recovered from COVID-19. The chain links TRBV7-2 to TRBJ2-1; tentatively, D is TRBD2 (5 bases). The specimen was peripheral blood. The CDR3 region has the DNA TGTGCCAGCAGCTTGAAGGGAGTTAATGAGCAGTTCTTC. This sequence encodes CASSLKGVNEQFF.